A selection of T cell receptor beta chains follows, all from one sample in a study of a mutant IDH1 vaccine in newly diagnosed glioma. Libraries were prepared by immunoSEQ multiplex PCR; TCRdb keeps only in-frame clonotypes and omits some of them. In the table there are fewer than 85,000 clones, 75% to 85% of which are singletons. No antigen has been identified for these receptors. Sequences were derived from PBMCs, sampled from a glioma patient whose treatment included an IDH1 peptide vaccine. The receptors come from a man between 40 and 49 years old with glioma. CDR3s leave out the opening cysteine and the closing phenylalanine or tryptophan.

J: TRBJ2-7; V: TRBV11-2; CDR3: ASAPSPLWEQY
J: TRBJ2-3; V: TRBV6-1; CDR3: ASSVQQGIITDTQY
J: TRBJ2-3; V: TRBV7-2; CDR3: ASSQGRADSSQY
J: TRBJ2-1; V: TRBV9; CDR3: ASSYRGGGNEQF
J: TRBJ2-7; V: TRBV29-1; CDR3: SAEQGPYEQY
J: TRBJ2-1; V: TRBV27; CDR3: ASSPLAGVGNEQF
J: TRBJ2-6; V: TRBV29-1; CDR3: SAGGFSGANVLT
J: TRBJ1-2; V: TRBV18; CDR3: ASSPWGYGYT
J: TRBJ2-3; V: TRBV12-5; CDR3: ASGPLGASTDTQY
J: TRBJ2-7; V: TRBV29-1; CDR3: SVGGGEHYEQY
J: TRBJ2-1; V: TRBV19; CDR3: ASSITSIPPIEQF
J: TRBJ2-6; V: TRBV10-3; CDR3: AISWSAGANVLT
J: TRBJ1-6; V: TRBV11-1; CDR3: ASSPRQGGNSPLH
J: TRBJ2-1; V: TRBV18; CDR3: ASSQLENEQF
J: TRBJ1-1; V: TRBV18; CDR3: ASSPREANTEAF
J: TRBJ1-4; V: TRBV30; CDR3: AWSVLGAANEKLF
J: TRBJ1-2; V: TRBV19; CDR3: ASSIDGQSMYGYT
J: TRBJ2-1; V: TRBV19; CDR3: ASSIDVHRGNEQF
J: TRBJ2-3; V: TRBV6-5; CDR3: ASSQGSGTDTQY
J: TRBJ2-3; V: TRBV6-6; CDR3: ASSPRDPTDTQY
J: TRBJ2-7; V: TRBV4-1; CDR3: ASSQGLVPTYEQY
J: TRBJ1-6; V: TRBV2; CDR3: ASSGQGRTYGGPLH
J: TRBJ1-5; V: TRBV6-5; CDR3: ASSQISNQPQH
J: TRBJ1-3; V: TRBV6-1; CDR3: AGGQGRSGNTIY
J: TRBJ2-3; V: TRBV5-4; CDR3: ASSLEPEDTQY
J: TRBJ1-2; V: TRBV6-5; CDR3: ASSLSFDRGLGYT
J: TRBJ1-2; V: TRBV12-5; CDR3: ASGAQGALGYT
J: TRBJ2-7; V: TRBV30; CDR3: AWSVWRLAGTYEQY
J: TRBJ1-1; V: TRBV28; CDR3: ASRPGRPNTEAF
J: TRBJ2-1; V: TRBV9; CDR3: ASRPGVSYNEQF
J: TRBJ1-1; V: TRBV4-1; CDR3: ASSQGRNEAF
J: TRBJ2-7; V: TRBV5-6; CDR3: ASSLEGRYVSYEQY
J: TRBJ2-7; V: TRBV28; CDR3: ASSFQRDLTYEQY
J: TRBJ1-2; V: TRBV10-3; CDR3: AISEYGTDHGYT
J: TRBJ1-6; V: TRBV5-8; CDR3: ASSPGQRNSPLH
J: TRBJ2-7; V: TRBV6-5; CDR3: ASSDREGEQY
J: TRBJ1-2; V: TRBV6-6; CDR3: ASSPDSNYGYT
J: TRBJ2-1; V: TRBV5-8; CDR3: ASSSRGMLYNEQF
J: TRBJ1-1; V: TRBV4-3; CDR3: ASSQDTGAATEAF
J: TRBJ2-2; V: TRBV10-3; CDR3: ATGGRSNTGELF
J: TRBJ2-3; V: TRBV10-3; CDR3: AISASKTTDTQY
J: TRBJ1-5; V: TRBV10-1; CDR3: ASSEGGFNQPQH
J: TRBJ1-2; V: TRBV6-1; CDR3: ASSRTAVNYGYT
J: TRBJ1-5; V: TRBV7-6; CDR3: ASSTGQGGGNQPQH
J: TRBJ1-4; V: TRBV5-6; CDR3: ASSFVGGIVATNEKLF
J: TRBJ1-2; V: TRBV5-8; CDR3: ASSLIVGVGDYGYT
J: TRBJ2-3; V: TRBV18; CDR3: ASSPRTLTDTQY
J: TRBJ1-1; V: TRBV12-5; CDR3: ASGLFLGALNTEAF
J: TRBJ2-5; V: TRBV5-1; CDR3: ASSLKYQETQY
J: TRBJ2-3; V: TRBV7-9; CDR3: ASSGSGRTDTQY
J: TRBJ1-1; V: TRBV11-3; CDR3: ASSLSPIGTEAF
J: TRBJ2-3; V: TRBV27; CDR3: ASSSQGSADTQY
J: TRBJ1-5; V: TRBV28; CDR3: ASSLRQIRNQPQH
J: TRBJ2-5; V: TRBV15; CDR3: ATSRGPRETQY
J: TRBJ2-5; V: TRBV7-6; CDR3: ASSLALAGGPGQETQY
J: TRBJ2-1; V: TRBV9; CDR3: ASSVAAGSSYNEQF